This T cell receptor beta chain was profiled in a study of regulatory T cells in long-lasting Graves disease. The CDR3 totals 13 residues. Trimming removed 1 base at V and 6 bases at J, with 12 bases between. Germline V gives CDR1 DFQATT, CDR2 SNEGSKA (reference sequence). This clonotype was seen ten or more times. Arm-PCR of CDR3 regions and iRepertoire HTBI primers were the basis on which TCR beta libraries were built. Authors' data handling: The samples included 60 to 65 TRBV and some 15 TRBJ segments. TCRdb itself ran the multiplex PCR reads through MiXCR, one entry per CDR3 protein. The V and J calls were not made by the authors but by TCRdb's processing. The sample consists of 390,000 or so distinct CDR3 sequences, 10% to 15% of them appearing once. The sample's time point: newly diagnosed GD, antithyroid drugs for less than 3 months. Scientists built the TCR library using RNA that was extracted from PBMCs.

These same records also appear under a second study, on T cells in Graves' hyperthyroidism and ophthalmopathy. Per that paper: HTBI primers were the set used in a first-round RT-PCR of the TCR CDR3.

The rearrangement uses TRBV20-1 and TRBJ1-2, with D hard to call. The TCR sequence derives from a woman aged 18-29 years with Graves disease. The sample was peripheral blood mononuclear cells (PBMCs), taken at new diagnosis, from a patient treated with antithyroid drugs. The CDR3 sequence is CSARGVKGHGYTF. DNA of the CDR3: TGCAGTGCTAGAGGGGTGAAGGGCCATGGCTACACCTTC.